These T cell receptor beta chains were read from a single sample in a study of blood T cell repertoires in COVID-19. Method: immunoSEQ multiplex PCR; TCRdb's copy keeps in-frame clones and lacks some. The sample has a few hundred thousand clones; roughly 87% are singletons. The specimen was PBMCs or T cells enriched from blood (not recorded which). These receptors originate from a woman aged 25 to 39 who had recovered from COVID-19. The CDR3 runs from the conserved cysteine through the conserved F or W. A D gene is named only where the DNA matches it firmly. Where a row states a size, it is once, few, many or the class of an expanded clone; other rows omit it.

abundance: .; j_gene: TRBJ2-1; v_gene: TRBV6-5; d_gene: TRBD2; CDR3aa: CASKKGLAYNEQFF; CDR3nt: TGTGCCAGCAAAAAGGGACTAGCCTACAATGAGCAGTTCTTC
abundance: once; j_gene: TRBJ1-3; v_gene: TRBV6-1; d_gene: TRBD1; CDR3aa: CASSEDRGVGNTIYF; CDR3nt: TGTGCCAGCAGTGAAGACAGGGGGGTTGGAAACACCATATATTTT
abundance: few; j_gene: TRBJ2-7; v_gene: TRBV2; d_gene: TRBD2; CDR3aa: CASRGLAGVYEQYF; CDR3nt: TGTGCCAGCAGGGGACTAGCGGGAGTCTACGAGCAGTACTTC
abundance: few; j_gene: TRBJ2-1; v_gene: TRBV7-9; d_gene: TRBD1; CDR3aa: CASGGTGNSYNEQFF; CDR3nt: TGTGCCAGCGGAGGGACAGGGAATTCCTACAATGAGCAGTTCTTC
abundance: .; j_gene: TRBJ1-1; v_gene: TRBV7-9; d_gene: .; CDR3aa: CASSQRLGNTEAFF; CDR3nt: TGTGCCAGCAGCCAAAGACTGGGGAACACTGAAGCTTTCTTT
abundance: .; j_gene: TRBJ2-7; v_gene: TRBV9; d_gene: .; CDR3aa: CASSEGVGRAYEQYF; CDR3nt: TGTGCCAGCAGCGAGGGAGTAGGGAGAGCCTACGAGCAGTACTTC
abundance: .; j_gene: TRBJ2-3; v_gene: TRBV18; d_gene: .; CDR3aa: CASSPFGPGDRADTQYF; CDR3nt: TGTGCCAGCTCACCTTTTGGACCAGGGGATCGGGCAGATACGCAGTATTTT
abundance: .; j_gene: TRBJ2-6; v_gene: TRBV18; d_gene: .; CDR3aa: CASSPQGSGANVLTF; CDR3nt: TGTGCCAGCTCACCTCAGGGTTCCGGGGCCAACGTCCTGACTTTC
abundance: few; j_gene: TRBJ2-7; v_gene: TRBV15; d_gene: TRBD1; CDR3aa: CATSREDRGTYEQYF; CDR3nt: TGTGCCACCAGCAGAGAGGACAGGGGGACCTACGAGCAGTACTTC
abundance: .; j_gene: TRBJ2-1; v_gene: TRBV3-1/TRBV3-2; d_gene: TRBD2; CDR3aa: CASSPLLRTSGAHNEQFF; CDR3nt: TGTGCCAGCAGCCCACTGCTCCGGACTAGCGGGGCCCACAATGAGCAGTTCTTC
abundance: .; j_gene: TRBJ2-1; v_gene: TRBV28; d_gene: .; CDR3aa: CASSLPTYFNEQFF; CDR3nt: TGTGCCAGCAGTTTACCAACTTATTTCAATGAGCAGTTCTTC
abundance: .; j_gene: TRBJ1-3; v_gene: TRBV6-5; d_gene: TRBD1; CDR3aa: CAIRQGAGNTIYF; CDR3nt: TGTGCCATTAGACAGGGGGCTGGAAACACCATATATTTT
abundance: .; j_gene: TRBJ2-1; v_gene: TRBV14; d_gene: .; CDR3aa: CASRGRGLYNEQFF; CDR3nt: TGTGCCAGCAGGGGTCGGGGTCTTTACAATGAGCAGTTCTTC
abundance: .; j_gene: TRBJ1-1; v_gene: TRBV5-1; d_gene: .; CDR3aa: CASSLGGGGNTEAFF; CDR3nt: TGCGCCAGCAGCTTGGGAGGTGGCGGTAACACTGAAGCTTTCTTT
abundance: .; j_gene: TRBJ1-5; v_gene: TRBV18; d_gene: TRBD1; CDR3aa: CASSPNRGEPQHF; CDR3nt: TGTGCCAGCTCACCAAACAGGGGGGAGCCCCAGCATTTT
abundance: .; j_gene: TRBJ2-2; v_gene: TRBV27; d_gene: TRBD2; CDR3aa: CASSLLAGLGELFF; CDR3nt: TGTGCCAGCAGTTTACTAGCGGGGTTAGGGGAGCTGTTTTTT
abundance: few; j_gene: TRBJ1-6; v_gene: TRBV5-6; d_gene: .; CDR3aa: CASSLGAQGNSPLHF; CDR3nt: TGTGCCAGCAGCTTGGGCGCTCAGGGCAATTCACCCCTCCACTTT
abundance: .; j_gene: TRBJ2-1; v_gene: TRBV2; d_gene: TRBD2; CDR3aa: CASKLAGDEQFF; CDR3nt: TGTGCCAGCAAACTAGCGGGAGATGAGCAGTTCTTC
abundance: .; j_gene: TRBJ2-3; v_gene: TRBV11-3; d_gene: TRBD1; CDR3aa: CASSLGGLTGVVADTQYF; CDR3nt: TGTGCCAGCAGCTTGGGGGGATTGACAGGGGTGGTGGCAGATACGCAGTATTTT
abundance: few; j_gene: TRBJ1-5; v_gene: TRBV5-4; d_gene: TRBD1; CDR3aa: CASSITGDNNQPQHF; CDR3nt: TGTGCCAGCAGCATAACAGGGGATAACAATCAGCCCCAGCATTTT
abundance: .; j_gene: TRBJ2-5; v_gene: TRBV5-5; d_gene: .; CDR3aa: CASSTNRVGQETQYF; CDR3nt: TGTGCCAGCAGCACCAACAGGGTGGGCCAAGAGACCCAGTACTTC
abundance: .; j_gene: TRBJ1-1; v_gene: TRBV7-9; d_gene: TRBD1; CDR3aa: CASSLGRGREAFF; CDR3nt: TGTGCCAGCAGCTTAGGAAGGGGGCGTGAAGCTTTCTTT
abundance: .; j_gene: TRBJ2-7; v_gene: TRBV2; d_gene: .; CDR3aa: CASSWGLSGPSYEQYF; CDR3nt: TGTGCCAGCAGTTGGGGGCTTAGCGGGCCCTCCTACGAGCAGTACTTC
abundance: .; j_gene: TRBJ1-2; v_gene: TRBV9; d_gene: TRBD1; CDR3aa: CASSVATGANYGYTF; CDR3nt: TGTGCCAGCAGCGTAGCTACAGGGGCTAACTATGGCTACACCTTC
abundance: .; j_gene: TRBJ1-1; v_gene: TRBV5-5; d_gene: TRBD1; CDR3aa: CASSGGDGQGVNTEAFF; CDR3nt: TGTGCCAGCAGTGGCGGGGACGGACAGGGAGTGAACACTGAAGCTTTCTTT
abundance: .; j_gene: TRBJ2-5; v_gene: TRBV5-1; d_gene: .; CDR3aa: CASRAHLQETQYF; CDR3nt: TGCGCCAGCAGGGCTCACCTCCAAGAGACCCAGTACTTC
abundance: .; j_gene: TRBJ1-6; v_gene: TRBV5-5; d_gene: .; CDR3aa: CASSQGNSPLHF; CDR3nt: TGTGCCAGCAGCCAGGGGAATTCACCCCTCCACTTT
abundance: .; j_gene: TRBJ1-2; v_gene: TRBV19; d_gene: TRBD1; CDR3aa: CASTNRQAGTGNLGYTF; CDR3nt: TGTGCCAGTACTAACAGGCAAGCCGGGACAGGGAATTTGGGCTACACCTTC
abundance: .; j_gene: TRBJ1-5; v_gene: TRBV15; d_gene: TRBD1; CDR3aa: CATSRGDRGENQPQHF; CDR3nt: TGTGCCACCAGCAGGGGGGACAGGGGAGAGAATCAGCCCCAGCATTTT
abundance: .; j_gene: TRBJ2-2; v_gene: TRBV14; d_gene: .; CDR3aa: CASSQTLTVNTGELFF; CDR3nt: TGTGCCAGCAGCCAAACCCTGACAGTTAACACCGGGGAGCTGTTTTTT
abundance: .; j_gene: TRBJ2-2; v_gene: TRBV6-6; d_gene: .; CDR3aa: CASSYRGNTGELFF; CDR3nt: TGTGCCAGCAGTTACAGGGGGAACACCGGGGAGCTGTTTTTT
abundance: .; j_gene: TRBJ1-1; v_gene: TRBV19; d_gene: .; CDR3aa: CASSSGLNTEAFF; CDR3nt: TGTGCCAGTAGTTCGGGGTTGAACACTGAAGCTTTCTTT
abundance: .; j_gene: TRBJ1-3; v_gene: TRBV30; d_gene: .; CDR3aa: CAWSVNSGNTIYF; CDR3nt: TGTGCCTGGAGTGTTAACTCTGGAAACACCATATATTTT
abundance: .; j_gene: TRBJ2-7; v_gene: TRBV27; d_gene: .; CDR3aa: CASSFLGQSHLYEQYF; CDR3nt: TGTGCCAGCAGTTTCCTCGGACAGAGCCACCTCTACGAGCAGTACTTC
abundance: .; j_gene: TRBJ2-7; v_gene: TRBV28; d_gene: .; CDR3aa: CASIEGQGFDEQYF; CDR3nt: TGTGCCAGCATTGAGGGGCAGGGGTTTGACGAGCAGTACTTC
abundance: .; j_gene: TRBJ1-2; v_gene: TRBV29-1; d_gene: .; CDR3aa: CSVQQGNNYGYTF; CDR3nt: TGCAGCGTCCAACAGGGCAATAACTATGGCTACACCTTC
abundance: few; j_gene: TRBJ1-1; v_gene: TRBV6-5; d_gene: TRBD1; CDR3aa: CASSYVGGSNTEAFF; CDR3nt: TGTGCCAGCAGTTACGTAGGGGGCTCGAACACTGAAGCTTTCTTT
abundance: .; j_gene: TRBJ2-1; v_gene: TRBV7-9; d_gene: TRBD2; CDR3aa: CASSQTSGRFVNEQFF; CDR3nt: TGTGCCAGCAGCCAAACTAGCGGGAGATTTGTTAATGAGCAGTTCTTC
abundance: .; j_gene: TRBJ1-1; v_gene: TRBV27; d_gene: .; CDR3aa: CASSLWAQGGTEAFF; CDR3nt: TGTGCCAGCAGTTTATGGGCCCAGGGCGGCACTGAAGCTTTCTTT
abundance: .; j_gene: TRBJ2-7; v_gene: TRBV5-1; d_gene: TRBD2; CDR3aa: CASSPGGYEQYF; CDR3nt: TGCGCCAGCAGCCCGGGGGGCTACGAGCAGTACTTC
abundance: .; j_gene: TRBJ2-5; v_gene: TRBV3-1/TRBV3-2; d_gene: .; CDR3aa: CASSQGAAGPETQYF; CDR3nt: TGTGCCAGCAGCCAAGGGGCCGCGGGTCCAGAGACCCAGTACTTC
abundance: .; j_gene: TRBJ2-7; v_gene: TRBV5-1; d_gene: TRBD1; CDR3aa: CASSLIGTGLEEQYF; CDR3nt: TGCGCCAGCAGCTTGATAGGGACAGGGCTTGAAGAGCAGTACTTC
abundance: .; j_gene: TRBJ2-1; v_gene: TRBV7-8; d_gene: .; CDR3aa: CASSLARGGNEQFF; CDR3nt: TGTGCCAGCAGCTTAGCCCGAGGGGGAAATGAGCAGTTCTTC
abundance: .; j_gene: TRBJ2-7; v_gene: TRBV7-9; d_gene: .; CDR3aa: CASSLTGTSEIYEQYF; CDR3nt: TGTGCCAGCAGTTTGACCGGGACTTCAGAAATCTACGAGCAGTACTTC
abundance: .; j_gene: TRBJ2-3; v_gene: TRBV5-1; d_gene: TRBD2; CDR3aa: CASRGLNERGLGTDTQYF; CDR3nt: TGCGCCAGCAGAGGGCTGAATGAGCGGGGGCTCGGCACAGATACGCAGTATTTT
abundance: .; j_gene: TRBJ1-3; v_gene: TRBV7-9; d_gene: .; CDR3aa: CASSASVNSGNTIYF; CDR3nt: TGTGCCAGCAGCGCCAGCGTGAACTCTGGAAACACCATATATTTT
abundance: .; j_gene: TRBJ1-5; v_gene: TRBV19; d_gene: TRBD1; CDR3aa: CASSIADGGQGRNQPQHF; CDR3nt: TGTGCCAGTAGTATAGCCGATGGAGGACAGGGGAGAAATCAGCCCCAGCATTTT
abundance: once; j_gene: TRBJ1-1; v_gene: TRBV10-3; d_gene: TRBD1; CDR3aa: CAISGGRGQREEAFF; CDR3nt: TGTGCCATCAGTGGGGGTAGGGGGCAAAGGGAAGAAGCTTTCTTT
abundance: .; j_gene: TRBJ1-4; v_gene: TRBV3-1/TRBV3-2; d_gene: .; CDR3aa: CASSLEPATNEKLFF; CDR3nt: TGTGCCAGCAGCCTCGAGCCGGCAACTAATGAAAAACTGTTTTTT
abundance: .; j_gene: TRBJ1-6; v_gene: TRBV25-1; d_gene: .; CDR3aa: CASTRDFNSPLHF; CDR3nt: TGTGCCAGCACTAGGGACTTTAATTCACCCCTCCACTTT
abundance: .; j_gene: TRBJ2-5; v_gene: TRBV3-1/TRBV3-2; d_gene: .; CDR3aa: CASSLRGGVWETQYF; CDR3nt: TGTGCCAGCAGCCTCAGGGGCGGCGTCTGGGAGACCCAGTACTTC
abundance: .; j_gene: TRBJ2-4; v_gene: TRBV28; d_gene: TRBD1; CDR3aa: CASSLWAGGENIQYF; CDR3nt: TGTGCCAGCAGTTTATGGGCAGGGGGTGAGAACATTCAGTACTTC
abundance: few; j_gene: TRBJ1-1; v_gene: TRBV9; d_gene: .; CDR3aa: CASSGAGGEAFF; CDR3nt: TGTGCCAGCAGCGGTGCGGGGGGAGAAGCTTTCTTT
abundance: .; j_gene: TRBJ2-3; v_gene: TRBV2; d_gene: .; CDR3aa: CASSDSIGGPDTQYF; CDR3nt: TGTGCCAGCAGTGACAGCATTGGAGGTCCAGATACGCAGTATTTT
abundance: once; j_gene: TRBJ2-7; v_gene: TRBV28; d_gene: TRBD2; CDR3aa: CASSLGLAGLIAYEQYF; CDR3nt: TGTGCCAGCAGTCTGGGACTAGCGGGTTTAATAGCCTACGAGCAGTACTTC
abundance: few; j_gene: TRBJ2-7; v_gene: TRBV28; d_gene: TRBD1; CDR3aa: CASRQTGEVREQYF; CDR3nt: TGTGCCAGCAGACAGACAGGGGAGGTTAGGGAGCAGTACTTC
abundance: .; j_gene: TRBJ2-1; v_gene: TRBV4-1; d_gene: TRBD2; CDR3aa: CASSQFPSGRDNEQFF; CDR3nt: TGCGCCAGCAGCCAATTCCCTAGCGGGAGGGATAATGAGCAGTTCTTC
abundance: .; j_gene: TRBJ1-6; v_gene: TRBV21-1; d_gene: .; CDR3aa: CASSMGGHYNSPLHF; CDR3nt: TGTGCCAGCAGTATGGGGGGGCACTATAATTCACCCCTCCACTTT
abundance: once; j_gene: TRBJ1-2; v_gene: TRBV29-1; d_gene: TRBD1; CDR3aa: CSVDPGQGAYGYTF; CDR3nt: TGCAGCGTAGACCCGGGACAGGGAGCCTATGGCTACACCTTC
abundance: once; j_gene: TRBJ2-7; v_gene: TRBV5-6; d_gene: TRBD1; CDR3aa: CASSVQGNSYEQYF; CDR3nt: TGTGCCAGCAGCGTACAGGGGAACTCCTACGAGCAGTACTTC